These 19 T cell receptor beta chains were all obtained from the same sample, sequenced in a study of blood T cell repertoires in COVID-19. The data were produced by immunoSEQ multiplex PCR, yet TCRdb's version contains in-frame clones alone and is incomplete. The data contain fewer than 200,000 clones, 80% to 85% of them singletons. The sequenced sample was peripheral blood. All receptors derive from an older woman with COVID-19, enrolled during active disease.

This rearrangement joins TRBV5-1 to TRBJ2-5; 7 bases map to TRBD2. In germline, CDR1 is SGHRS, CDR2 YFSETQ. The CDR3 totals 14 residues. Trimming removed 6 bases from V and 9 bases from J; junction bases left unmatched: 14. CDR3 DNA sequence: TGCGCCAGCAAGCCCCCGACCAGCGGGAAGGCCCAGTACTTC. Protein sequence: CASKPPTSGKAQYF.

The rearrangement uses TRBV27 and TRBJ2-1, with 8 bases lining up with TRBD2. Germline CDR1 is MNHEY and CDR2 is SMNVEV (reference sequence). The CDR3 runs 15 residues. After removal of 6 bases from V and 4 bases from J, the junction contained 8 bases not matched to a gene. CDR3 amino acids: CASSRTGLVYNEQFF. The CDR3 nucleotides are TGTGCCAGCAGCCGGACGGGACTAGTATACAATGAGCAGTTCTTC.

CDR3 region: CATSDPLTGGIYNEQFF. CDR3 DNA sequence: TGTGCCACCAGTGATCCCCTCACAGGGGGGATCTACAATGAGCAGTTCTTC. The chain recombines TRBV24-1 with TRBJ2-1; 8 nucleotides agree with TRBD1. Germline assignment: CDR1 KGHDR and CDR2 SFDVKD. The J segment lost 3 bases and the V segment lost 3 bases, leaving 9 bases of the junction unmatched. CDR3 length equals 17 residues.

This clone occurred once. The CDR3 DNA follows: TGTGCCAGTAGCGCCTCGCAGGGGACAGGGAGTCACGAGCAGTACTTC. The encoded protein is CASSASQGTGSHEQYF. The genes are TRBV19 and TRBJ2-7, with TRBD1 matching 9 bases. CDR1 and CDR2 from the germline V gene are LNHDA and SQIVND (reference sequence). The V and J ends lost 6 bases and 5 bases, in that order; junction bases with no gene match: 14. The CDR3 extends over 16 amino acids.

This sequence joins TRBV7-2 and TRBJ2-6; D possibly corresponds to TRBD2 (5 bases). Per the germline V gene, CDR1 is SGHTA and CDR2 is FQGNSA. The CDR3 spans 15 residues. V was trimmed by 3 bases and J by 9 bases, leaving 15 bases between them. The CDR3 spells CASSLLGRGLNVLTF. CDR3 nucleotide sequence: TGTGCCAGCAGCTTGCTAGGGAGAGGACTCAACGTCCTGACTTTC.

This sequence joins TRBV7-2 and TRBJ2-1; the match to TRBD1 covers 7 bases. CDR1 SGHTA and CDR2 FQGNSA come from the germline V gene. The CDR3 contains 15 residues. V was pared by 5 bases and J by 6 bases, with 10 bases of the junction left unmatched. The CDR3 protein is CASSPPPAGGNEQFF. In DNA, the CDR3 is TGTGCCAGCAGCCCACCCCCGGCAGGGGGCAATGAGCAGTTCTTC.

This clone occurred once. The chain couples TRBV29-1 to TRBJ2-4, with a possible D match to TRBD2 (7 bases). This CDR3 has 14 amino acids. Trimming pared 3 bases from V and 6 bases from J, leaving 15 bases between. Germline V gene sequence: CDR1 SQVTM, CDR2 ANQGSEA. The DNA for the CDR3 is TGCAGCGTTGATCCGACTGGGGGGGCAAACATTCAGTACTTC. It specifies CSVDPTGGANIQYF.

The chain carries TRBV18 and TRBJ1-4; 7 bases agree with TRBD1. Trimming removed 4 bases from V and 6 bases from J; junction bases left unmatched: 2. Germline V gene data show CDR1 as KGHSH and CDR2 as LQKENI. This CDR3 spans 13 amino acids. CDR3 in amino acids: CASSRDRDEKLFF. For the CDR3, the DNA is TGTGCCAGCTCACGTGACAGGGATGAAAAACTGTTTTTT. Based on the CDR3 plus reference TRBV18 and TRBJ1-4, the full variable domain is NAGVMQNPRHLVRRRGQEARLRCSPMKGHSHVYWYRQLPEEGLKFMVYLQKENIIDESGMPKERFSAEFPKEGPSILRIQQVVRGDSAAYFCASSRDRDEKLFFGSGTQLSVL.

This chain's CDR3 is CASSSSPIGALQETQYF. DNA of the CDR3: TGTGCCAGCAGCTCGTCCCCAATCGGAGCTCTTCAAGAGACCCAGTACTTC. The chain employs TRBV5-4 and TRBJ2-5; D not resolved. The V gene lost 3 bases and the J gene lost 2 bases, with 20 bases spanning the gap. Germline V gene data show CDR1 as SGHNT and CDR2 as YYREEE (reference sequence). The CDR3 length is 17 residues.

V gene TRBV15 combines with J gene TRBJ2-7; 11 bases are a match to TRBD1. This CDR3 spans 17 amino acids. Looked up from germline, CDR1 is LNHNV and CDR2 is YYDKDF (reference sequence). V dropped 1 base and J dropped 2; count of bases not matched to a gene: 7. The CDR3 region is CATSRVHWTGGTYEQYF. DNA for the CDR3: TGTGCCACCAGCAGAGTTCACTGGACAGGGGGCACCTACGAGCAGTACTTC.

In this sample, this clone turned up a few times. The genes are TRBV19 and TRBJ1-5, with D unclear. Germline assignment: CDR1 LNHDA and CDR2 SQIVND (reference sequence). CDR3 length: 16 residues. Trimming took 5 bases from V and 2 from J, leaving 16 bases between them. This chain's CDR3 is CASSQFTPAGNQPQHF. CDR3 DNA: TGTGCCAGTAGTCAATTCACACCAGCGGGCAATCAGCCCCAGCATTTT.

This chain uses TRBV27 with TRBJ2-7; no firm D call. The CDR3 is 13 residues long. V lost 1 base and J 7 bases, leaving 11 bases between the germline ends. CDR1 is MNHEY and CDR2 is SMNVEV in the germline V gene (reference sequence). In DNA form, the CDR3 reads TGTGCCAGCAGTTTATTAGCAGTGGCGGAGCAGTACTTC. This translates into CASSLLAVAEQYF.

The chain employs TRBV18 and TRBJ1-1; D is unresolved. The CDR3 loop spans 13 amino acids. The ends were cut back, 3 bases at V and 1 base at J, with 6 bases in the middle. Germline CDR1 is KGHSH and CDR2 is LQKENI. This CDR3 is CASSPGENTEAFF. DNA for the CDR3: TGTGCCAGCTCACCGGGCGAGAACACTGAAGCTTTCTTT.

This clone was recorded a few times. The chain links TRBV6-5 to TRBJ2-3; D unclear. Trimming removed 0 bases at V and 4 bases at J, with 5 bases between. The CDR3 spans 13 residues. Germline-derived CDR1 and CDR2 are MNHEY and SVGAGI. CDR3 nucleotides: TGTGCCAGCAGTTACTCGAGTCCAGATACGCAGTATTTT. Protein sequence: CASSYSSPDTQYF.

This chain connects TRBV28 to TRBJ2-7, with 9 bases aligning to TRBD2. The CDR3 is 16 residues long. Looked up from germline, CDR1 is MDHEN and CDR2 is SYDVKM. With 6 bases clipped from V and 6 bases from J, the junction kept 15 bases outside the gene matches. The DNA for the CDR3 is TGTGCCAGCAGCCAGCAAGCGGGGGGCTTCTTACGCGAGCAGTACTTC. Translated, it gives CASSQQAGGFLREQYF. The full variable domain, completed using reference TRBV28 and TRBJ2-7, is DVKVTQSSRYLVKRTGEKVFLECVQDMDHENMFWYRQDPGLGLRLIYFSYDVKMKEKGDIPEGYSVSREKKERFSLILESASTNQTSMYLCASSQQAGGFLREQYFGPGTRLTVT.

The chain carries TRBV28 and TRBJ2-3; D is uncertain. The germline gives CDR1 MDHEN, CDR2 SYDVKM. V was clipped by 3 bases and J by 3 bases, with 10 bases between them. This CDR3 region has 14 residues. CDR3 residues: CASSFMSLTDTQYF. Here the CDR3 DNA reads TGTGCCAGCAGTTTTATGAGTTTGACAGATACGCAGTATTTT.

The chain carries TRBV18 and TRBJ2-7, with a weak D call TRBD1 (6 bases). The CDR3 length is 14 residues. Trimming took off 3 bases at V and 6 bases at J, with 15 bases between the two ends. CDR1 is KGHSH, CDR2 LQKENI, per germline. The chain's CDR3 is CASSPLNRESEQYF. The CDR3 nucleotides are TGTGCCAGCTCACCGCTAAACAGGGAGTCCGAGCAGTACTTC.

Only one count was recorded for this clone. The genes are TRBV30 and TRBJ2-7, with 11 bases matching TRBD2. CDR3 size: 15 residues. CDR1 and CDR2 (germline): GTSNPN, SVGIG (reference sequence). V was clipped by 0 bases and J by 4 bases; unmatched bases: 5. CDR3 DNA sequence: TGTGCCTGGAGTGTGATAGCGGGAGGGCTGTACGAGCAGTACTTC. Encoded protein: CAWSVIAGGLYEQYF.

This clone has a single count. The chain employs TRBV28 and TRBJ1-5; D is unresolved. The CDR3 spans 13 residues. The germline V gene has CDR1 MDHEN and CDR2 SYDVKM. V was cut by 10 bases and J by 4 bases, with 14 bases left in between. CDR3 DNA: TGTGCCATCACAGCCTCGGGAAATCAGCCCCAGCATTTT. This encodes CAITASGNQPQHF.